The 30 T cell receptor beta chains below all came from one sample that was sequenced in a study of T-cell memory formation after mild COVID-19. MiXCR was run by TCRdb on the 5' RACE reads, yielding one entry per CDR3 protein. The table includes approximately 150,000 distinct CDR3 sequences, about 5.7% detected once. The source material was PBMCs or a T cell subset sorted from them (not recorded which). All receptors derive from an adult woman who had mild COVID-19 (a few samples of this study predate the infection). Cell type and time point are not known.

Only a few counts were recorded for this clonotype. The chain carries TRBV20-1 and TRBJ1-5; maybe TRBD1 (6 bases). Germline V CDR1 and CDR2: DFQATT, SNEGSKA (reference sequence). Trimming left V 0 bases short and J 1 base short, with 13 bases between. The CDR3 loop spans 16 amino acids. The CDR3 bases are TGCAGTGCTAGAGAGGCCGCAGGGGCCAGCAATCAGCCCCAGCATTTT. Translated, it gives CSAREAAGASNQPQHF.

In this sample, this clonotype turned up many times. The CDR3 DNA sequence: TGTGCCAGCAGCCAGATAGGGACATACAATGAGCAGTTCTTC. Translating it yields CASSQIGTYNEQFF. The chain joins TRBV4-2 to TRBJ2-1, with D possibly TRBD1 on 6 matching bases. V lost 3 bases to trimming and J lost 4 bases, with 10 bases between them. Germline V CDR1 and CDR2: LGHNA, YNFKEQ. The CDR3 is made up of 14 amino acids.

This clonotype has just a few counts. This chain uses TRBV18 with TRBJ1-2; D may be TRBD1 (5 bases). This CDR3 is 14 amino acids long. Germline V CDR1 and CDR2: KGHSH, LQKENI. V was trimmed by 3 bases and J by 3 bases, leaving 11 bases between them. The CDR3 spells CASSPTDGYYGYTF. The CDR3 DNA follows: TGTGCCAGCTCACCGACAGACGGCTACTATGGCTACACCTTC.

This chain links TRBV10-3 with TRBJ2-7; D is possibly TRBD1 (6 bases). The CDR3 is made up of 15 amino acids. Trimming left V 4 bases short and J 0 bases short, with 13 bases between. The germline V gene encodes CDR1 ENHRY and CDR2 SYGVKD. The CDR3 nucleotides read TGTGCCATCAGTGGGGCTACCAGGGGCTCCTACGAGCAGTACTTC. Amino acids: CAISGATRGSYEQYF.

This clonotype has more than one count but fewer than ten. This chain joins TRBV5-1 and TRBJ2-5, with D possibly matching TRBD1 (5 bases). CDR3 length: 15 residues. V lost 4 bases to trimming and J lost 5 bases, with 18 bases between them. CDR1 SGHRS and CDR2 YFSETQ come from the germline V gene. This CDR3 reads CASSAGWGNQETQYF. In nucleotides, the CDR3 is TGCGCCAGCAGCGCAGGGTGGGGTAATCAGGAGACCCAGTACTTC. Filled out from reference TRBV5-1 and TRBJ2-5, the complete variable domain reads KAGVTQTPRYLIKTRGQQVTLSCSPISGHRSVSWYQQTPGQGLQFLFEYFSETQRNKGNFPGRFSGRQFSNSRSEMNVSTLELGDSALYLCASSAGWGNQETQYFGPGTRLLVL.

This clonotype was recorded a few times. J is TRBJ2-1 and V is TRBV11-2, with a tentative D call TRBD2 (6 bases). Trimming shortened V by 2 bases and J by 3 bases, and 11 bases separated the two germline ends. From germline, CDR1 is SGHAT and CDR2 FQNNGV. The CDR3 loop spans 15 amino acids. This CDR3 is CASSLRVGGYNEQFF. The CDR3 coding sequence is TGTGCCAGCAGCTTACGAGTCGGGGGCTACAATGAGCAGTTCTTC.

The J gene is TRBJ1-2, the V gene TRBV29-1; TRBD1 is a possible D gene (5 bases). This CDR3 comprises 11 residues. The V and J ends lost 3 bases and 8 bases respectively, with 10 bases between them. Per the germline V gene, CDR1 is SQVTM and CDR2 is ANQGSEA. CDR3 in amino acids: CSVDRVEGYTF. The CDR3 bases are TGCAGCGTTGACAGGGTGGAAGGCTACACCTTC.

This clonotype has only a few counts. This chain connects TRBV5-1 to TRBJ1-1; 9 nucleotides match TRBD1. Trimming cost V 6 bases and J 11 bases; bases outside gene matches: 11. The CDR3 is made up of 13 amino acids. The germline CDR1 and CDR2 sequences are SGHRS and YFSETQ. CDR3 loop: CASIPNDRGMAFF. In DNA, the CDR3 is TGCGCCAGCATCCCTAACGACAGGGGGATGGCTTTCTTT. Drawing the rest from reference TRBV5-1 and TRBJ1-1, the complete variable domain is KAGVTQTPRYLIKTRGQQVTLSCSPISGHRSVSWYQQTPGQGLQFLFEYFSETQRNKGNFPGRFSGRQFSNSRSEMNVSTLELGDSALYLCASIPNDRGMAFFGQGTRLTVV.

This clonotype was recorded a few times. V and J are TRBV3-1 and TRBJ2-3, with 9 nucleotides matching TRBD2. The germline V gene has CDR1 LGHDT and CDR2 YNNKEL (reference sequence). The trim removed 5 bases at V and 4 bases at J, leaving 13 bases unmatched. This CDR3 has 17 amino acids. This CDR3 reads CASSYISVAGVADTQYF. The CDR3 DNA reads as TGTGCCAGCAGCTACATCTCGGTAGCGGGAGTCGCAGATACGCAGTATTTT.

In this sample, this clonotype turned up a few times. The CDR3 DNA sequence: TGTGCCAGCAGTCCACCGGGACTAGGCAATGAGCAGTTCTTC. The encoded protein is CASSPPGLGNEQFF. The chain carries TRBV2 and TRBJ2-1; TRBD2 agrees at 8 bases. CDR1 SNHLY and CDR2 FYNNEI come from the germline V gene. The CDR3 totals 14 residues. V shed 5 bases and J 6 bases; nucleotides not matched to a gene: 6.

The chain uses TRBV4-2 and TRBJ2-3; TRBD2 matches 9 bases. The CDR3 is 15 residues long. The V gene's germline CDR1 is LGHNA and CDR2 YNFKEQ. The junction had 2 bases not matched to a gene; V was cut back by 0 bases and J by 4 bases. Here the CDR3 reads CASSQERGGPDTQYF. The CDR3 nucleotides are TGTGCCAGCAGCCAAGAGCGGGGGGGCCCAGATACGCAGTATTTT.

The rearrangement links TRBV20-1 to TRBJ2-1; D possibly corresponds to TRBD2 (5 bases). CDR3 length equals 14 residues. Trimming left V 1 base short and J 7 bases short, with 14 bases between. Germline CDR1 DFQATT, CDR2 SNEGSKA (reference sequence). The CDR3 region has the DNA TGCAGTGCTAGAGTTGTCGCTAGCCAGAATGAGCAGTTCTTC. This codes for CSARVVASQNEQFF.

The genes are TRBV2 and TRBJ2-7, with 10 bases fitting TRBD1. J was trimmed by 2 bases and V by 6 bases; bases with no gene match: 4. Germline CDR1 SNHLY, CDR2 FYNNEI. The CDR3 sequence is 14 residues long. The CDR3 nucleotides are TGTGCCAGCAGAGACGGGACAGGGGCCTACGAGCAGTACTTC. As protein: CASRDGTGAYEQYF.

This clonotype has more than one count but fewer than ten. The chain links TRBV5-6 to TRBJ2-7; 7 nucleotides line up with TRBD1. The CDR3 has 15 amino acids. Germline loops: CDR1 SGHDT, CDR2 YYEEEE. Trimming at V came to 1 base and at J to 3 bases, leaving 7 bases not matched to a gene. The CDR3 DNA reads TGTGCCAGCAGCTTGCGGGACAGATCCTACTACGAGCAGTACTTC. The encoded protein is CASSLRDRSYYEQYF. The entire variable domain, with the rest obtained from reference TRBV5-6 and TRBJ2-7, is as follows: DAGVTQSPTHLIKTRGQQVTLRCSPKSGHDTVSWYQQALGQGPQFIFQYYEEEERQRGNFPDRFSGHQFPNYSSELNVNALLLGDSALYLCASSLRDRSYYEQYFGPGTRLTVT.

V gene TRBV2 combines with J gene TRBJ2-3; 10 positions agree with TRBD1. Per the germline V gene, CDR1 is SNHLY and CDR2 is FYNNEI. This CDR3 has 13 amino acids. The ends lost 8 bases at V and 6 bases at J; junction bases unmatched: 5. CDR3 coding DNA: TGTGCCAGCGCCGGGACAGGGGCGGATACGCAGTATTTT. It is translated as CASAGTGADTQYF.

At least ten counts were recorded for this clonotype. V is TRBV6-5 and J is TRBJ1-3; D is unclear. CDR3 length: 16 residues. Trimming cost V 9 bases and J 0 bases, with 18 bases left between them. The germline CDR1 and CDR2 sequences are MNHEY and SVGAGI. CDR3 protein: CARVEPPSNSGNTIYF. The CDR3, as DNA: TGTGCCAGGGTAGAGCCCCCGTCCAACTCTGGAAACACCATATATTTT.

This clonotype has more than one count but fewer than ten. One end of the junction fails to match germline, which may point to a read error. The chain recombines TRBV18 with TRBJ2-2; TRBD1 aligns across 11 bases. Germline CDR1 and CDR2: KGHSH and LQKENI. This CDR3 is built from 17 residues. The CDR3 DNA reads as TGTGCCAGCTCATCACCCGGGACAGGGGGAAACACCGGGGAGCTGTTTTTT. It specifies CASSSPGTGGNTGELFF.

This clonotype appeared a few times. This chain connects TRBV6-2 or TRBV6-3 to TRBJ2-7; D possibly corresponds to TRBD2 (6 bases). Trimming left V 5 bases short and J 4 bases short, with 18 bases between. This CDR3 contains 15 residues. CDR1 and CDR2 from the germline V gene are MNHEY and SVGEGT. CDR3 amino acids: CASSNPAGTLYEQYF. CDR3 nucleotides: TGTGCCAGCAGTAACCCGGCGGGGACCCTTTACGAGCAGTACTTC.

This clonotype was counted only a few times. CDR3 loop: CASSQMQGSYNEQFF. For the CDR3, the DNA is TGTGCCAGCAGCCAAATGCAGGGGTCTTACAATGAGCAGTTCTTC. The rearrangement links TRBV3-1 to TRBJ2-1; a weak D match, TRBD1 (6 bases). V lost 2 bases and J lost 4, with 12 bases in between. Germline CDR1 and CDR2: LGHDT and YNNKEL (reference sequence). The CDR3 is 15 amino acids.

There are many counts of this clonotype. The CDR3 DNA sequence: TGTGCCAGCAGCGTAGCCGGGACGGCCGCCTACGAGCAGTACTTC. Translation: CASSVAGTAAYEQYF. This rearrangement joins TRBV9 to TRBJ2-7; possibly TRBD1 or TRBD2 for D (5 bases each). Germline V gene sequence: CDR1 SGDLS, CDR2 YYNGEE. V gave up 0 bases and J gave up 2 bases, with 12 bases separating them. The CDR3 covers 15 residues.

The V call is TRBV29-1, the J call TRBJ2-3; D call uncertain. Between the trimmed V and J ends, which lost 7 bases and 6 bases, there was a span of 8 bases. CDR1 and CDR2 from the germline V gene are SQVTM and ANQGSEA. The CDR3 runs to 10 residues. CDR3: CSGEQDTQYF. CDR3 nucleotides: TGCAGCGGCGAACAGGATACGCAGTATTTT.

This clonotype showed up just a few times. At one boundary the junction diverges from the germline segment, which might be a read error. The chain uses TRBV7-7 and TRBJ2-5; 7 bases fit TRBD1. Germline V gives CDR1 SSHAT, CDR2 FNYEAQ (reference sequence). The CDR3 consists of 14 residues. CDR3 region: CASSLARRGETQYF. The CDR3 DNA follows: TGTGCTAGCAGCTTAGCACGCAGGGGGGAGACCCAGTACTTC. Combining the CDR3 with reference TRBV7-7 and TRBJ2-5 gives the whole variable domain GAGVSQSPRYKVTKRGQDVTLRCDPISSHATLYWYQQALGQGPEFLTYFNYEAQPDKSGLPSDRFSAERPEGSISTLTIQRTEQRDSAMYRCASSLARRGETQYFGPGTRLLVL.

The J gene is TRBJ1-1, the V gene TRBV4-1; D not resolved. Germline V lookup: CDR1 MGHRA, CDR2 YSYEKL. The CDR3 is made up of 18 amino acids. V was shortened by 0 bases and J by 1 base, with 18 bases between the two germline ends. DNA of the CDR3: TGCGCCAGCAGCCAAGATCGGAACAGCCTAAACCAGAACACTGAAGCTTTCTTT. Protein sequence: CASSQDRNSLNQNTEAFF.

In this sample, this clonotype turned up many times. In nucleotides, the CDR3 is TGCAGTGCTACTGACAGGCAGAGCTATAGCACAGATACGCAGTATTTT. The encoded protein is CSATDRQSYSTDTQYF. The chain carries TRBV20-1 and TRBJ2-3, with a weak D call TRBD1 (6 bases). The germline gives CDR1 DFQATT, CDR2 SNEGSKA (reference sequence). The CDR3 is 16 residues long. V lost 4 bases, J lost 0 bases, and 17 bases lay in between.

At least ten counts were recorded for this clonotype. The chain carries TRBV7-9 and TRBJ1-1, with D maybe TRBD1 (5 bases). The CDR3 sequence is 15 residues long. The germline V gene encodes CDR1 SEHNR and CDR2 FQNEAQ (reference sequence). Trimming removed 5 bases from V and 1 base from J, with 14 bases in between. CDR3 nucleotides: TGTGCCAGCAGCCAAAGTAGGCAGGGGAACACTGAAGCTTTCTTT. Translated: CASSQSRQGNTEAFF.

This sequence joins TRBV7-3 and TRBJ2-5, with a tentative D call TRBD2 (6 bases). There are 14 residues in the CDR3. The V end lost 1 base, the J end lost 5 bases, and 11 bases lay between the germline ends. Germline lookup yields CDR1 SGHTA and CDR2 FQGTGA. The CDR3 DNA reads as TGTGCCAGCAGCTTAAGCGGGACTCGGGAGACCCAGTACTTC. This sequence encodes CASSLSGTRETQYF.

The gene calls are TRBV30 and TRBJ2-7; tentative D call: TRBD2 (5 bases). The V gene's germline CDR1 is GTSNPN and CDR2 SVGIG (reference sequence). The CDR3 length is 13 residues. Trimming pared 2 bases from V and 8 bases from J, leaving 16 bases between. DNA for the CDR3: TGTGCCTGGAGTAGGGCGGACTCTACGCAGCAGTACTTC. Its protein product is CAWSRADSTQQYF. Complete variable domain (other parts from reference TRBV30 and TRBJ2-7): SQTIHQWPATLVQPVGSPLSLECTVEGTSNPNLYWYRQAAGRGLQLLFYSVGIGQISSEVPQNLSASRPQDRQFILSSKKLLLSDSGFYLCAWSRADSTQQYFGPGTRLTVT.

This clonotype has a count of ten or more. The chain combines TRBV27 with TRBJ2-4; 10 positions agree with TRBD1. The CDR3 sequence is 13 residues long. Trimming removed 5 bases from V and 7 bases from J; junction bases left unmatched: 2. The V gene's germline CDR1 is MNHEY and CDR2 SMNVEV (reference sequence). CDR3 nucleotides: TGTGCCAGCAGTCAGGACAGGGGGAACATTCAGTACTTC. Its protein is CASSQDRGNIQYF.

This clonotype came up many times. One end of the junction is discordant with germline, which a read error may explain. This chain links TRBV5-1 with TRBJ2-1; 14 nucleotides agree with TRBD2. Germline CDR1 and CDR2: SGHRS and YFSETQ. This CDR3 has 15 residues. The CDR3 region has the DNA TGTGCCAGCAGCTCCGGACTAGCGGGAGGCAATGAGCAGTTCTTC. Protein product: CASSSGLAGGNEQFF.

J is TRBJ1-1 and V is TRBV5-4, with TRBD1 identical over 7 bases. The CDR3 extends over 15 amino acids. J was trimmed by 1 base and V by 4 bases; bases with no gene match: 7. CDR1 SGHNT and CDR2 YYREEE come from the germline V gene (reference sequence). This CDR3 reads CASSVTGLGNTEAFF. DNA for the CDR3: TGTGCCAGCAGCGTGACAGGGCTCGGGAACACTGAAGCTTTCTTT.